The present TCR beta chain was sequenced within a study of cytomegalovirus exposure and HLA in healthy donors. Study-level background: Earlier sequencing of 150 million to 200 million T cells yielded 95 million to 120 million unique TCR beta sequences.

About this clone: Its antigen is currently unknown.

PCR amplification relied on 60 Vbeta primers (plus 13 Jbeta primers). Clones were sequenced by immunoSEQ multiplex PCR, and TCRdb holds only the in-frame ones, with some missing. There are around 150,000 clones in the sample; roughly 90% occur only once, and more than 0.5% lies in the top ten. Donors consisted of healthy bone marrow donors. There are 16 residues in the CDR3. Germline V gives CDR1 MDHEN, CDR2 SYDVKM. Between the trimmed V and J ends, which lost 5 bases and 4 bases, there was a span of 19 bases. Findings of the study overall: The study found most TCR sequences rare, yet found some public TCRs in many donors.

Sequences were obtained from PBMCs. J is TRBJ2-3 and V is TRBV28; perhaps TRBD2 as D (7 bases). The sequence was obtained from a woman aged 40 to 50 in good health and CMV-seronegative. CDR3 protein: CASSVVGRGGADTQYF. Written as DNA, the CDR3 is TGTGCCAGCAGTGTGGTGGGCAGGGGAGGGGCAGATACGCAGTATTTT.